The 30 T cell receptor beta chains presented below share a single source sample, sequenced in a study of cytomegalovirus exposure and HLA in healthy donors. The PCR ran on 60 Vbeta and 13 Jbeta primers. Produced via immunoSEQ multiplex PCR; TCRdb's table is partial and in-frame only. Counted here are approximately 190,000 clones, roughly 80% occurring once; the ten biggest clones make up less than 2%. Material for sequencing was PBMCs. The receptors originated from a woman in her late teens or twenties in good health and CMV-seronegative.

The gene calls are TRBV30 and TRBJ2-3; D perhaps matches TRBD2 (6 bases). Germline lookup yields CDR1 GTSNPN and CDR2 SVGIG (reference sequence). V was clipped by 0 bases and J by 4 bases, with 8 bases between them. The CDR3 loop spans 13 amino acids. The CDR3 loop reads CAWSVAGPDTQYF. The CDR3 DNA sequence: TGTGCCTGGAGTGTAGCGGGCCCAGATACGCAGTATTTT.

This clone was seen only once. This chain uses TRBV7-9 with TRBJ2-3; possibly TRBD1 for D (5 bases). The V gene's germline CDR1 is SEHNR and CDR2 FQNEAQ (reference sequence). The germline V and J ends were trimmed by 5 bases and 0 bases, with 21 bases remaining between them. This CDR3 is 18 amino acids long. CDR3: CASSEPEDNGRSTDTQYF. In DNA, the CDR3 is TGTGCCAGCAGCGAACCCGAGGACAATGGACGGAGCACAGATACGCAGTATTTT.

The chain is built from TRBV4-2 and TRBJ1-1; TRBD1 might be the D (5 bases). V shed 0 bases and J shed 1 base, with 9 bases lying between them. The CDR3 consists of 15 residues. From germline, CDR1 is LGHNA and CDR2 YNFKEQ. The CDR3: CASSQESRANTEAFF. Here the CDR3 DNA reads TGTGCCAGCAGCCAAGAGAGCAGGGCGAACACTGAAGCTTTCTTT.

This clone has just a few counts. The CDR3 loop is CASSQDTGDSNEKLFF. In DNA form, the CDR3 reads TGCGCCAGCAGCCAAGATACGGGGGATTCTAATGAAAAACTGTTTTTT. The chain uses TRBV4-3 and TRBJ1-4, with a possible D match to TRBD1 (5 bases). CDR3 length: 16 residues. Trimming removed 0 bases from V and 3 bases from J, with 11 bases in between. Germline-derived CDR1 and CDR2 are LGHNA and YSLEER.

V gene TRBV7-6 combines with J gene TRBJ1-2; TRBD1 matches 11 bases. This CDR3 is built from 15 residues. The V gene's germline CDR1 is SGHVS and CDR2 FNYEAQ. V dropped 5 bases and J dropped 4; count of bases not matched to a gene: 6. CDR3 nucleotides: TGTGCCAGCAGCCTAGGGACAGGGGGAGTCTATGGCTACACCTTC. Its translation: CASSLGTGGVYGYTF.

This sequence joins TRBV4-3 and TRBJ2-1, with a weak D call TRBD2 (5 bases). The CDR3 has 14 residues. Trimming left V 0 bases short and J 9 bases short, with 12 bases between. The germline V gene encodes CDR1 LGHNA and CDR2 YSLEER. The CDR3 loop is CASSQDRSSSEQFF. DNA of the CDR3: TGCGCCAGCAGCCAAGATAGGTCTAGCAGTGAGCAGTTCTTC.

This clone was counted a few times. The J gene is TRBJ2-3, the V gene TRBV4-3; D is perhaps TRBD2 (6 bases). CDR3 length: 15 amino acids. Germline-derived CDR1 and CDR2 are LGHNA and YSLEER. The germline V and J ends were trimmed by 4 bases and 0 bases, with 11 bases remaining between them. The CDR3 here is CASSLAAASTDTQYF. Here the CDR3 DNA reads TGCGCCAGCAGCCTAGCGGCGGCTAGCACAGATACGCAGTATTTT.

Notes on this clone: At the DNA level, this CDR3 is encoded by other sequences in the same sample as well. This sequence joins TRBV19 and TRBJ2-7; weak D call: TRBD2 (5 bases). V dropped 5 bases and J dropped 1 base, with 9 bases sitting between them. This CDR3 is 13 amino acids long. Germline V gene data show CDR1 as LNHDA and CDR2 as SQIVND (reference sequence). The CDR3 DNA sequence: TGTGCCAGTAGTTCCACGGGATCCTACGAGCAGTACTTC. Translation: CASSSTGSYEQYF.

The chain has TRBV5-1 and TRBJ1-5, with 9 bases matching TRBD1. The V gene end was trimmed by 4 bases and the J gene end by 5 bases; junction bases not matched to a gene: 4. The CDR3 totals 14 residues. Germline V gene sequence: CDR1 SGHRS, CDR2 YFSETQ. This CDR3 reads CASSPGTGYQPQHF. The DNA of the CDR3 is TGCGCCAGCAGCCCCGGGACAGGGTATCAGCCCCAGCATTTT.

CDR3 sequence reads: CASSVGPPSGSGILNEQFF. DNA of the CDR3: TGTGCCAGCAGCGTAGGCCCCCCCTCGGGTAGCGGGATTCTCAATGAGCAGTTCTTC. This chain connects TRBV9 to TRBJ2-1; TRBD2 aligns across 8 bases. The junction had 17 bases not matched to a gene; V was cut back by 0 bases and J by 6 bases. The CDR3 totals 19 residues. Germline loops: CDR1 SGDLS, CDR2 YYNGEE.

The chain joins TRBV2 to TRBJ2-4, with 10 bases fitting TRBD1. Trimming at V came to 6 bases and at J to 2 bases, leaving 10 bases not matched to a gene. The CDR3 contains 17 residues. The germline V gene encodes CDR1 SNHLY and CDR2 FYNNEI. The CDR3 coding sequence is TGTGCCAGCAGGGACAGGGGGTGGGATGTGTCCAAAAACATTCAGTACTTC. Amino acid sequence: CASRDRGWDVSKNIQYF.

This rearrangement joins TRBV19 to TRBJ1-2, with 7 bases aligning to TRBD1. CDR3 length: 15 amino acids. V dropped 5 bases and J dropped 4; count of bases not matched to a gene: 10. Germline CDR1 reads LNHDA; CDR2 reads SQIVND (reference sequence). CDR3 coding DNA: TGTGCCAGTAGTGGAGGACAGGCCCCGGGCTATGGCTACACCTTC. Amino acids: CASSGGQAPGYGYTF.

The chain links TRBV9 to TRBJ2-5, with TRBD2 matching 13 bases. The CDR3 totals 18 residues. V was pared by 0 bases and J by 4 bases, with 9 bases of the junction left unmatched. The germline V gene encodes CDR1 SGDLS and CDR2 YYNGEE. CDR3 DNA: TGTGCCAGCAGCGTAGGGACTAGCGGGAGATTGGTAGCAGAGACCCAGTACTTC. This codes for CASSVGTSGRLVAETQYF.

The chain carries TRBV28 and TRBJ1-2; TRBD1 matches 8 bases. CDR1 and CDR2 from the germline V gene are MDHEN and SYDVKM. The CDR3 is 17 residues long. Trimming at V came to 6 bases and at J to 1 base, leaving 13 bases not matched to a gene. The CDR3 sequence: CASSKTGADTHNYGYTF. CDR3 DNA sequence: TGTGCCAGCAGCAAGACAGGGGCCGATACCCATAACTATGGCTACACCTTC.

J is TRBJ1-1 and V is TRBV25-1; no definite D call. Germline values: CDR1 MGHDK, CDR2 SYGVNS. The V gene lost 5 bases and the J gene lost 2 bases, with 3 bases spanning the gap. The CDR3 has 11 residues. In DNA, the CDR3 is TGTGCCAGCAGTCTCAACACTGAAGCTTTCTTT. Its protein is CASSLNTEAFF.

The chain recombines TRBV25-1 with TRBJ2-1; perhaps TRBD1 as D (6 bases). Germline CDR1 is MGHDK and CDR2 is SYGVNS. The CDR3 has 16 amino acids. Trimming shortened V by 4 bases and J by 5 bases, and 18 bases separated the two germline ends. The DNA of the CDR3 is TGTGCCAGCAGTGGAATATTCGGACAGACCAACAATGAGCAGTTCTTC. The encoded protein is CASSGIFGQTNNEQFF.

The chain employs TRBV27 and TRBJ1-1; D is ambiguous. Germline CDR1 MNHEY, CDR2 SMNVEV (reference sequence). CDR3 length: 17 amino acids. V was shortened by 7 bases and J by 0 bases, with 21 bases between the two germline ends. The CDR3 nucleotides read TGTGCCAGCACCTCCCGGTGGAGCCGCGGGGTGAACACTGAAGCTTTCTTT. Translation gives CASTSRWSRGVNTEAFF.

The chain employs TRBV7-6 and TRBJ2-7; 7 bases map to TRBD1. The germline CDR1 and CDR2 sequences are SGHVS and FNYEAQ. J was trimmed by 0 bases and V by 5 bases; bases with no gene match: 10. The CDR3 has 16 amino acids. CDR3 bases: TGTGCCAGCAGCCCCCAGACAGGGTCGAGCTCCTACGAGCAGTACTTC. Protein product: CASSPQTGSSSYEQYF.

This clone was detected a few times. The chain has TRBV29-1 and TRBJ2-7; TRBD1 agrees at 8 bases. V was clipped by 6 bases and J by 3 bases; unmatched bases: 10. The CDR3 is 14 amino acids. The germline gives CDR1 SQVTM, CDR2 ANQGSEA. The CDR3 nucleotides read TGCAGCGTGGTCGTAGTGGACAGGGTCTACGAGCAGTACTTC. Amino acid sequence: CSVVVVDRVYEQYF.

The CDR3 reads CASSSGLANEQYV. In DNA, the CDR3 is TGTGCCAGCAGTTCAGGACTAGCCAACGAGCAGTACGTC. The chain has TRBV28 and TRBJ2-7; 8 bases map to TRBD2. The CDR3 has 13 residues. V shed 4 bases and J 5 bases; nucleotides not matched to a gene: 4. CDR1 is MDHEN and CDR2 is SYDVKM in the germline V gene.

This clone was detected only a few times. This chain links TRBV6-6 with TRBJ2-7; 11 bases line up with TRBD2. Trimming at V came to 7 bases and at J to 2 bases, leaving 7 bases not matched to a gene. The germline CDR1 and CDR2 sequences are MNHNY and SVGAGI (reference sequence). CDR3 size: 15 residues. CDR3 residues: CASTSPTSGTYEQYF. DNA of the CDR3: TGTGCCAGCACCAGTCCGACTAGCGGGACCTACGAGCAGTACTTC.

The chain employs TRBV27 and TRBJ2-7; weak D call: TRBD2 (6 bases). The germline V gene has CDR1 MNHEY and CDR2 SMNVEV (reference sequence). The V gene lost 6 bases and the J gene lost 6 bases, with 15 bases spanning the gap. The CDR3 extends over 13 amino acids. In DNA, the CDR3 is TGTGCCAGCAGGAATGGGGGGACCCCCGAGCAGTACTTC. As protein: CASRNGGTPEQYF.

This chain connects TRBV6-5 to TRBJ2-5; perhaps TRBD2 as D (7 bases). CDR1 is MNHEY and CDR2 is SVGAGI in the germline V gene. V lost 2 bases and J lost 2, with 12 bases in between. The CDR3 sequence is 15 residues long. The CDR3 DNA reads TGTGCCAGCAGTTACGGGGGGGCTCTTCAAGAGACCCAGTACTTC. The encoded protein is CASSYGGALQETQYF.

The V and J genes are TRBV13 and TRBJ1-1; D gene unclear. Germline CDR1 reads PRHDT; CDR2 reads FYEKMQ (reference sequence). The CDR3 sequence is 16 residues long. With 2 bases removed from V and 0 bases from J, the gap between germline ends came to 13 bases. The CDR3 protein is CASSLMTPGMNTEAFF. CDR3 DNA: TGTGCCAGCAGCTTAATGACCCCGGGAATGAACACTGAAGCTTTCTTT.

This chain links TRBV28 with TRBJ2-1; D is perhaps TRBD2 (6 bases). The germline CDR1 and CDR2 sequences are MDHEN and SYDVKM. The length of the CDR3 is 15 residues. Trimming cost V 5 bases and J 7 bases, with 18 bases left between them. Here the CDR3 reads CASSVPGLRRNEQFF. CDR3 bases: TGTGCCAGCAGTGTACCGGGACTTCGTCGTAATGAGCAGTTCTTC.

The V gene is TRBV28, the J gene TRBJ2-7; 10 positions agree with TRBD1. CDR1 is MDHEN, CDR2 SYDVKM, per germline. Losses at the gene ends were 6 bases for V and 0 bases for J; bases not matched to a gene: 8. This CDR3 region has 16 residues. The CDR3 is CASSLPWTGGSYEQYF. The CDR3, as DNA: TGTGCCAGCAGCCTCCCGTGGACAGGGGGCTCCTACGAGCAGTACTTC.

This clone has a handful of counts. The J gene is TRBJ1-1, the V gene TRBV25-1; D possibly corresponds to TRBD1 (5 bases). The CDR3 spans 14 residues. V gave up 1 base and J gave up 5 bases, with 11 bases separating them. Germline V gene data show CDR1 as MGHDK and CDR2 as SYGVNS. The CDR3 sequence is CASSESGGGTEAFF. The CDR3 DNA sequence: TGTGCCAGCAGTGAATCGGGGGGAGGTACTGAAGCTTTCTTT.

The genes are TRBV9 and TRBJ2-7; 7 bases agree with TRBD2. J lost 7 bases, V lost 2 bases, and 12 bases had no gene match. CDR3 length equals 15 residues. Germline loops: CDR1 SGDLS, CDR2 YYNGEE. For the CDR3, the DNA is TGTGCCAGCAGCGTGGGAGGGCCCTCGGCGGAGGAGCAGTACTTC. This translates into CASSVGGPSAEEQYF.

The CDR3 sequence is CASSVGNGRQETQYF. In nucleotides, the CDR3 is TGTGCCAGCAGCGTAGGAAATGGCAGACAAGAGACCCAGTACTTC. The V and J genes are TRBV9 and TRBJ2-5; D unclear. This CDR3 has 15 residues. Germline V CDR1 and CDR2: SGDLS, YYNGEE. V gave up 0 bases and J gave up 2 bases, with 11 bases separating them.

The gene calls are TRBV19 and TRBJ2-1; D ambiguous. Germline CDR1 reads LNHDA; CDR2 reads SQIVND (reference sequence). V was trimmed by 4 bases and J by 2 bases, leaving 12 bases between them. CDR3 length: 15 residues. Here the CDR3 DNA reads TGTGCCAGTAGTAGCAAGCGACCACCCTACAATGAGCAGTTCTTC. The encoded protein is CASSSKRPPYNEQFF.